The T cell receptor (beta chain) under discussion was sequenced for a study of T-cell reconstitution after alpha-beta-depleted transplantation in children. Notes on the study in general: Reportedly, alpha-beta T cells present about two months post-transplant originated from several hundred expanded clones of graft origin. Certain patients had high TCRbeta diversity at day 60, and it came from recipient T cells and thymic progenitors that survived. Newly generated T cells supplied most T-cell counts and diversity one year post-transplant.

The TCRbeta library was prepared with unique molecular identifiers. Via MiXCR, TCRdb re-called the PCR reads, giving one row per CDR3 protein. The sample lists 250,000 to 400,000 distinct CDR3 sequences, roughly 25% seen once, with approximately 9.9% in the top ten. On this clonotype itself: Its specificity is unknown.

This TCR came from a male patient aged 10-17 years who had a stem cell transplant for acute lymphoblastic leukemia, so the T cells may come from the graft donor. The specimen was PBMCs, mostly from graft donor cells, collected 180 days after TCRalphabeta/CD19-depleted stem cell transplant.

This chain's CDR3 is CSVVGGFSYEQYF. The CDR3 coding sequence is TGCAGCGTTGTAGGCGGGTTCTCCTACGAGCAGTACTTC. The chain joins TRBV29-1 to TRBJ2-7; D is possibly TRBD2 (5 bases). Germline V CDR1 and CDR2: SQVTM, ANQGSEA. Trimming shortened V by 4 bases and J by 0 bases, and 10 bases separated the two germline ends. The CDR3 runs to 13 residues.